The rows below give T cell receptor beta chains drawn from one sample of a study of T cell clones after liver transplantation. Here immunoSEQ multiplex PCR was the method, and the copy in TCRdb shows in-frame clones only, minus some. The top ten hold about 0.6% of the sample, which has roughly 73,000 clones, 80% seen once. The sample consisted of CD4+ T cells from blood, taken before liver transplant. These receptors all stem from a human donor who received a liver transplant. Each CDR3 is given with its conserved first and last residue. Fields, in order: D gene, V gene, J gene, clone size, CDR3 protein, CDR3 DNA. D genes are given only for firm matches. Size is omitted from some rows. Given values are once, few, many or a class for expanded clones.

.	TRBV5-1	TRBJ2-5	few	CASSLDVGSATQYF	TGCGCCAGCAGCTTGGACGTCGGGTCGGCGACCCAGTACTTC
.	TRBV9	TRBJ2-3	.	CASSVETAPATDTQYF	TGTGCCAGCAGCGTAGAAACAGCGCCGGCCACAGATACGCAGTATTTT
.	TRBV10-3	TRBJ1-1	.	CAISESGGGAEAFF	TGTGCCATCAGTGAGTCTGGCGGGGGCGCTGAAGCTTTCTTT
TRBD2	TRBV6-1	TRBJ2-5	.	CASSEILAGEETQYF	TGTGCCAGCAGTGAAATCCTAGCGGGTGAAGAGACCCAGTACTTC
TRBD1	TRBV4-1	TRBJ2-5	.	CASSQMDRETQYF	TGCGCCAGCAGCCAGATGGACAGGGAGACCCAGTACTTC
TRBD2	TRBV5-1	TRBJ2-1	.	CASSSSSGYNEQFF	TGCGCCAGCAGCTCTTCTAGCGGCTACAATGAGCAGTTCTTC
TRBD2	TRBV6-6	TRBJ2-3	.	CATMREPDSTDTQYF	TGTGCCACCATGCGGGAGCCCGACTCCACAGATACGCAGTATTTT
.	TRBV6-5	TRBJ1-5	.	CASSNPPEPQHF	TGTGCCAGCAGTAACCCCCCGGAGCCCCAGCATTTT
TRBD1	TRBV19	TRBJ2-3	.	CASSRGGLSVADTQYF	TGTGCCAGTAGTAGAGGGGGCCTATCCGTCGCAGATACGCAGTATTTT
.	TRBV2	TRBJ2-5	once	CASSDLPPSSRGTQYF	TGTGCCAGCAGTGATCTCCCCCCGAGTTCACGGGGGACCCAGTACTTC
.	TRBV18	TRBJ2-3	.	CASSPPGRTTDTQYF	TGTGCCAGCTCACCACCGGGCCGAACCACAGATACGCAGTATTTT
.	TRBV29-1	TRBJ1-1	.	CSVESRTRGSFF	TGCAGCGTTGAAAGTCGAACAAGGGGATCTTTCTTT
.	TRBV7-3	TRBJ2-5	.	CASSPGAGSQETQYF	TGTGCCAGCAGCCCTGGGGCAGGGTCCCAAGAGACCCAGTACTTC
TRBD1	TRBV18	TRBJ1-5	.	CASSLTILDRGGQPQHF	TGTGCCAGCTCACTAACAATACTGGACAGGGGCGGGCAGCCCCAGCATTTT
.	TRBV7-9	TRBJ1-4	.	CASSLTGDATNEKLFF	TGTGCCAGCAGCTTAACCGGGGATGCAACTAATGAAAAACTGTTTTTT
.	TRBV7-8	TRBJ1-5	.	CASSVDNVQPQHF	TGTGCCAGCAGCGTTGACAATGTCCAGCCCCAGCATTTT
TRBD1	TRBV5-6	TRBJ1-1	.	CASRIGRGRAGNTEAFF	TGTGCCAGCAGGATTGGCAGGGGGCGAGCGGGGAACACTGAAGCTTTCTTT
.	TRBV21-1	TRBJ1-2	.	CASSKGGEGAPYGYTF	TGTGCCAGCAGCAAAGGGGGAGAGGGGGCGCCTTATGGCTACACCTTC
.	TRBV4-1	TRBJ2-7	.	CASSRATGQGGSYEQYF	TGCGCCAGCAGCCGTGCTACAGGGCAGGGGGGTTCCTACGAGCAGTACTTC